Listed here are 8 T cell receptor beta chains from one sample, sequenced in a study of blood T cells in healthy people across ages (dated by TCRdb to between 2014 and 2016). Receptors were amplified or captured by 5' RACE. TCRdb names Illumina HiSeq 2500 as the instrument used. A second 7 to 11 cycle PCR used a sample-barcoded 5' primer and a J-beta primer mix. Using fastp at Q25 and MiXCR, TCRdb reprocessed the public reads and kept productive beta chains. Records with the same CDR3 protein are collapsed into one entry carrying the most frequent genes and DNA. This sample has around 1,000,000 distinct CDR3 sequences in its table, and roughly a quarter of those were observed once. The ten largest account for approximately 0.7% of the sample. This sample also appeared in a second study, on T cells of mothers and their children.

Sequenced material: blood. These receptors originate from a girl aged 2 to 9 in good health.

This clonotype has just a few counts. The chain is built from TRBV5-6 and TRBJ2-5, with D possibly being TRBD1 or TRBD2 (5 bases each). The J call may be incorrect, as the DNA end agrees better with TRBJ2-7. The CDR3 totals 13 residues. The germline V gene encodes CDR1 SGHDT and CDR2 YYEEEE. This CDR3 reads CASSGGPTNEQYF. The CDR3 nucleotides read TGTGCCAGCAGCGGGGGACCTACAAACGAGCAGTACTTC.

This clonotype showed up just a few times. This chain uses TRBV28 with TRBJ1-4; 7 bases map to TRBD1. CDR3 length equals 13 residues. Germline V gene sequence: CDR1 MDHEN, CDR2 SYDVKM. V was pared by 7 bases and J by 6 bases, with 5 bases of the junction left unmatched. In DNA, the CDR3 is TGTGCCAGCAAAAGACAGGGAGATGAAAAACTGTTTTTT. It translates to CASKRQGDEKLFF. Drawing the rest from reference TRBV28 and TRBJ1-4, the complete variable domain is DVKVTQSSRYLVKRTGEKVFLECVQDMDHENMFWYRQDPGLGLRLIYFSYDVKMKEKGDIPEGYSVSREKKERFSLILESASTNQTSMYLCASKRQGDEKLFFGSGTQLSVL.

The chain carries TRBV5-5 and TRBJ2-2; 9 positions match TRBD1. Per the germline V gene, CDR1 is SGHKS and CDR2 is YYEKEE (reference sequence). The junction had 9 bases not matched to a gene; V was cut back by 5 bases and J by 7 bases. The CDR3 is made up of 15 amino acids. The CDR3 spells CASRGDREVHGELFF. The CDR3 DNA is TGTGCCAGCAGGGGGGACAGGGAGGTTCACGGGGAGCTGTTTTTT.

This clonotype was counted between two and nine times. The chain links TRBV12-3 or TRBV12-4 to TRBJ1-4; the match to TRBD1 covers 7 bases. With 3 bases clipped from V and 7 bases from J, the junction kept 8 bases outside the gene matches. The CDR3 is made up of 15 amino acids. This chain's CDR3 is CASSFITGVSEKLFF. CDR3 coding DNA: TGTGCCAGCAGTTTTATCACAGGGGTCTCTGAAAAACTGTTTTTT.

The rearrangement links TRBV15 to TRBJ2-3; D is perhaps TRBD1 (6 bases). V gave up 0 bases and J gave up 0 bases, with 7 bases separating them. This CDR3 comprises 15 residues. Germline lookup yields CDR1 LNHNV and CDR2 YYDKDF (reference sequence). CDR3 protein: CATSRDGTSTDTQYF. CDR3 nucleotide sequence: TGTGCCACCAGCAGAGACGGGACAAGCACAGATACGCAGTATTTT.

V and J are TRBV10-1 and TRBJ2-7, with 7 bases that match TRBD2. The length of the CDR3 is 13 residues. V gave up 5 bases and J gave up 5 bases; unmatched junction bases: 6. The germline CDR1 and CDR2 sequences are WNHNN and SYGVQD (reference sequence). CDR3 loop: CASSSSGLNEQYF. Written as DNA, the CDR3 is TGCGCCAGCAGTAGTAGCGGGCTCAACGAGCAGTACTTC.

The V and J genes are TRBV10-3 and TRBJ2-7; D not certain. CDR3 length equals 12 residues. Trimming pared 6 bases from V and 2 bases from J, leaving 8 bases between. The germline V gene has CDR1 ENHRY and CDR2 SYGVKD. The CDR3 protein is CAIRDGTYEQYF. As DNA, the CDR3 is TGTGCCATCAGGGACGGCACCTACGAGCAGTACTTC.

This clonotype appeared a few times. The chain links TRBV20-1 to TRBJ2-5, with TRBD2 matching 11 bases. The germline CDR1 and CDR2 sequences are DFQATT and SNEGSKA (reference sequence). J was trimmed by 5 bases and V by 7 bases; bases with no gene match: 15. The CDR3 extends over 16 amino acids. The CDR3 region is CSVSNPIAGGYETQYF. The CDR3 coding sequence is TGCAGTGTCTCTAACCCAATAGCGGGAGGGTACGAGACCCAGTACTTC.